This T cell receptor beta chain was obtained from a study of glioma-infiltrating T cells. On the study more broadly: Glioblastomas were WHO grade IV, sampled at first diagnosis; low-grade were grade II. General study findings and limits: Only very few CDR3 sequences appeared in both tissue and blood. Shared blood CDR3 signature motifs marked patients with low tissue-blood divergence.

Trimming left V 4 bases short and J 2 bases short, with 8 bases between. CDR3 length: 13 residues. CDR1 and CDR2 from the germline V gene are MRHNA and SNTAGT. A word on this clonotype: Its antigen remains unknown.

Amplification of TCR alpha and beta CDR3 regions from RNA used iRepertoire nested multiplex PCR. TCRdb called the multiplex PCR reads again in MiXCR, with one record for every CDR3 protein. The sample contains a few hundred thousand distinct CDR3 sequences, roughly two fifths of which appear only once. The chain couples TRBV6-4 to TRBJ1-1, with D uncertain. The receptor's source is a human donor with low-grade glioma or glioblastoma, undergoing nonglioma brain surgery, or in good health (not recorded which). Sequencing was carried out using glioma tissue, nonneoplastic brain tissue, or PBMCs (not recorded which). The CDR3 sequence: CASSVWGNTEAFF. As DNA, the CDR3 is TGTGCCAGCAGTGTATGGGGTAACACTGAAGCTTTCTTT.